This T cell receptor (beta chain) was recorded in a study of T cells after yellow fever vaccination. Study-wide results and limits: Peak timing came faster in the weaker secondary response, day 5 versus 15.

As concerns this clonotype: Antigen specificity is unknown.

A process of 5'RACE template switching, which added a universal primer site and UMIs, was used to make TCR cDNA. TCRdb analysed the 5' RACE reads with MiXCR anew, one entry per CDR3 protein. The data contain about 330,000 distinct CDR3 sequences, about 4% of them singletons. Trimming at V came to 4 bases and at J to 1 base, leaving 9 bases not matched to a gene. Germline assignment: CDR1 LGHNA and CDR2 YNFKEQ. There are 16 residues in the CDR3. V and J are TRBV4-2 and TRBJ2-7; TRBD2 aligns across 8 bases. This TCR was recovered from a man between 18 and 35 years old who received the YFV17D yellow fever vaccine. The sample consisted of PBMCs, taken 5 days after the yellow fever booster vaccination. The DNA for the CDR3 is TGTGCCAGCAGCCCTACCGGGAGGGCTCGATCCTACGAGCAGTACTTC. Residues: CASSPTGRARSYEQYF.